A single sample gave rise to the 3 T cell receptor beta chains below, sequenced in a study of tissue T cells after allogeneic stem cell transplantation. The time point denotes: mouse harvest day 7 after allogeneic transplant. The graft held 10^6 splenic CD5+ T cells and 10^7 T-cell-depleted bone marrow cells. Clones were read by immunoSEQ multiplex PCR, and TCRdb kept only the in-frame ones, dropping some. The table lists 6,500 to 8,000 clones, around half of them singletons. Sequenced material: gut tissue. These TCRs come from a female BALB/c mouse given C57BL/6 T cells with graft-versus-host disease after an allogeneic hematopoietic cell transplant.

Turning to this clone: Gene names follow the mouse nomenclature. With the read ending 1 residue before the CDR3 end, the germline J gene is used to fill in that end. J is TRBJ2-3 and V is TRBV26, with D possibly TRBD1 on 5 matching bases. CDR3 size: 14 residues. Germline loops: CDR1 KGHPV, CDR2 FQNQEV (reference sequence). Trimming shortened V by 0 bases and J by 2 bases, and 6 bases separated the two germline ends. The part of the CDR3 DNA that was read is TGTGCCAGCAGTCTGTCGACAGCTGCAGAAACGCTGTAT. Its protein is CASSLSTAAETLY. The entire CDR3 protein is CASSLSTAAETLYF.

Worth noting for this clone: Here the gene names and germline are mouse. The read gets to within 1 residue of the CDR3 end, and the germline J gene fills in the rest. Other DNA sequences from this sample encode an identical CDR3 as well. V usage is TRBV3 and J usage is TRBJ2-7, with D hard to call. The germline V and J ends were trimmed by 5 bases and 1 base, with 6 bases remaining between them. This CDR3 has 12 amino acids. Germline CDR1 and CDR2: SNHLY and FYNGKV (reference sequence). CDR3 DNA (partial): TGTGCCAGCAGCCCCGGGTCCTATGAACAGTAC. Translated: CASSPGSYEQY. The whole CDR3 reads CASSPGSYEQYF.

Note on this clone: Gene and germline names: mouse. The sequence runs out 1 residue before the end of the CDR3; the remainder is reconstructed from the germline J gene. V and J are TRBV20 and TRBJ1-4; D remains ambiguous. This CDR3 is 14 amino acids long. The germline V gene has CDR1 GFQATS and CDR2 STVNSAI. V was cut by 2 bases and J by 0 bases, with 7 bases left in between. Incomplete CDR3 DNA: TGTGGTGCTAGGAACGGGGTTTCCAACGAAAGATTATTT. It yields the protein CGARNGVSNERLF. The complete CDR3 protein is CGARNGVSNERLFF.